This passage covers 25 T cell receptor beta chains from one sample sequenced in a study of shared clonotypes between healthy human individuals. TCRdb keeps only in-frame clones here, not all; method: immunoSEQ multiplex PCR. The sample has hundreds of thousands of clones, almost 95% seen once. CD45RO negativity and positive selection for CCR7 defined naive CD8 cells, a population that excluded terminally differentiated effector memory CD45RA+ cells. What was sequenced was naive CD8+ T cells sorted from blood. Receptor source: a man younger than 40 in good health.

This rearrangement joins TRBV6-1 to TRBJ2-1, with 7 bases matching TRBD2. This CDR3 has 17 residues. CDR1 and CDR2 from the germline V gene are MNHNS and SASEGT. Germline trimming cut 1 base from V and 6 bases from J; bases unmatched to any gene: 12. In DNA form, the CDR3 reads TGTGCCAGCAGTGAAGTGGACGCCTTGACTAGCTTCAATGAGCAGTTCTTC. This gives the protein CASSEVDALTSFNEQFF.

This clone has only one observation. The gene calls are TRBV14 and TRBJ2-3; a weak D match, TRBD2 (5 bases). V was trimmed by 4 bases and J by 3 bases, leaving 14 bases between them. The CDR3 is 15 residues long. Germline V gene data show CDR1 as SGHDN and CDR2 as FVKESK. CDR3 DNA sequence: TGTGCCAGCAGCCCCTCTGGACTTCGGACAGATACGCAGTATTTT. It codes for CASSPSGLRTDTQYF.

The chain is built from TRBV11-2 and TRBJ1-5; 9 bases match TRBD1. J gave up 0 bases and V 5 bases, and 2 bases lay outside the gene matches. Germline V CDR1 and CDR2: SGHAT, FQNNGV. This CDR3 is 15 amino acids long. Here the CDR3 DNA reads TGTGCCAGCAGCCGGACAGGGGATAGCAATCAGCCCCAGCATTTT. This encodes CASSRTGDSNQPQHF.

V and J are TRBV6-1 and TRBJ2-1, with TRBD1 matching 7 bases. Unmatched junction bases numbered 13, after V lost 8 bases and J lost 6 bases. Per germline, CDR1 MNHNS and CDR2 SASEGT. The CDR3 extends over 15 amino acids. The CDR3 DNA sequence: TGTGCCAGCGCCCTGCTACAGGGGATCGGCAATGAGCAGTTCTTC. Protein product: CASALLQGIGNEQFF.

The rearrangement links TRBV28 to TRBJ2-7; possible D gene TRBD2, 5 bases. The V gene's germline CDR1 is MDHEN and CDR2 SYDVKM. This CDR3 comprises 13 residues. Between the trimmed V and J ends, which lost 2 bases and 4 bases, there was a span of 9 bases. The CDR3 region is CASSLTEGYEQYF. CDR3 nucleotide sequence: TGTGCCAGCAGTTTAACAGAGGGATACGAGCAGTACTTC.

The V gene is TRBV5-1, the J gene TRBJ1-1; D not resolved. The CDR3 length is 17 residues. V gave up 0 bases and J gave up 0 bases, with 15 bases separating them. Looked up from germline, CDR1 is SGHRS and CDR2 is YFSETQ. The CDR3 DNA follows: TGCGCCAGCAGCTTGGAATCTGGCAGCTACATGAACACTGAAGCTTTCTTT. Protein: CASSLESGSYMNTEAFF.

V gene TRBV6-5 combines with J gene TRBJ2-1; D perhaps matches TRBD1 (8 bases). CDR1 and CDR2 from the germline V gene are MNHEY and SVGAGI. The CDR3 spans 13 residues. V lost 7 bases to trimming and J lost 7 bases, with 14 bases between them. The CDR3 protein is CASTKQGGNEQFF. The CDR3, as DNA: TGTGCCAGCACCAAACAGGGGGGGAATGAGCAGTTCTTC.

J is TRBJ1-1 and V is TRBV6-5, with unresolved D. The CDR3 loop spans 15 amino acids. Between the trimmed V and J ends, which lost 2 bases and 0 bases, there was a span of 10 bases. The germline CDR1 and CDR2 sequences are MNHEY and SVGAGI. The chain's CDR3 is CASSYIGRLNTEAFF. CDR3 nucleotides: TGTGCCAGCAGTTACATTGGGCGGCTGAACACTGAAGCTTTCTTT.

The rearrangement uses TRBV7-9 and TRBJ2-7; 10 bases fit TRBD1. The CDR3 extends over 15 amino acids. The germline CDR1 and CDR2 sequences are SEHNR and FQNEAQ (reference sequence). V shed 5 bases, J shed 2 bases, and the junction held 6 bases outside the gene matches. The CDR3 spells CASSPPGTGAYEQYF. CDR3 coding DNA: TGTGCCAGCAGCCCCCCCGGGACAGGGGCCTACGAGCAGTACTTC.

The J gene is TRBJ2-2, the V gene TRBV11-3; 9 positions match TRBD1. V lost 5 bases, J lost 4 bases, and 5 bases stayed unmatched. Germline assignment: CDR1 SGHNT and CDR2 YENEEA. The CDR3 length is 15 residues. The DNA for the CDR3 is TGTGCCAGCAGCGGAGACAGGGGGGGCACCGGGGAGCTGTTTTTT. It codes for CASSGDRGGTGELFF.

The J gene is TRBJ2-2, the V gene TRBV28; 13 bases are shared with TRBD2. The CDR3 has 15 residues. Germline V gene data show CDR1 as MDHEN and CDR2 as SYDVKM. Trimming took 6 bases from V and 7 from J; bases not matched to a gene: 5. The CDR3 loop is CASSRTSGRDGELFF. CDR3 bases: TGTGCCAGCAGCCGGACTAGCGGGAGAGACGGGGAGCTGTTTTTT.

The chain links TRBV4-2 to TRBJ2-1; the D is unclear. Trimming shortened V by 0 bases and J by 2 bases, and 14 bases separated the two germline ends. The CDR3 length is 17 residues. Germline assignment: CDR1 LGHNA and CDR2 YNFKEQ. CDR3 in DNA: TGTGCCAGCAGCCAAGACGGAGTGTACCACGCCTACAATGAGCAGTTCTTC. Its translation: CASSQDGVYHAYNEQFF.

V and J are TRBV10-3 and TRBJ2-2, with unresolved D. Germline values: CDR1 ENHRY, CDR2 SYGVKD. This CDR3 comprises 12 residues. V lost 7 bases and J 2 bases, leaving 5 bases between the germline ends. The CDR3 nucleotides are TGTGCCATCAAACAAAACACCGGGGAGCTGTTTTTT. Its translation: CAIKQNTGELFF.

This clone has a handful of counts. The chain joins TRBV2 to TRBJ1-2, with 8 bases that match TRBD1. The V and J ends lost 8 bases and 8 bases, in that order; junction bases with no gene match: 7. Germline CDR1 reads SNHLY; CDR2 reads FYNNEI. The CDR3 runs 12 residues. The CDR3 loop is CASLTGVNGYTF. The CDR3 DNA sequence: TGTGCCAGCTTGACAGGGGTAAACGGCTACACCTTC.

This chain joins TRBV27 and TRBJ2-1; possibly TRBD1 for D (6 bases). The CDR3 runs 14 residues. Between the trimmed V and J ends, which lost 5 bases and 5 bases, there was a span of 13 bases. CDR1 is MNHEY, CDR2 SMNVEV, per germline (reference sequence). In DNA, the CDR3 is TGTGCCAGCAGTACGGGGACACAGAACAATGAGCAGTTCTTC. This translates into CASSTGTQNNEQFF.

The J gene is TRBJ2-1, the V gene TRBV29-1; 9 nucleotides agree with TRBD2. Germline V gives CDR1 SQVTM, CDR2 ANQGSEA. Trimming cost V 7 bases and J 6 bases; bases outside gene matches: 7. The CDR3 consists of 13 residues. CDR3 in DNA: TGCAGCGAAAGACTAGCGGATGGCAATGAGCAGTTCTTC. This sequence encodes CSERLADGNEQFF.

To note about this clone: A far larger clone is just one base off, so this is likely a read error. In the same sample, other DNA sequences code for this CDR3. The rearrangement uses TRBV28 and TRBJ2-7; TRBD1 might be the D (5 bases). The germline V gene has CDR1 MDHEN and CDR2 SYDVKM. V gave up 8 bases and J gave up 1 base, with 9 bases separating them. The CDR3 runs 12 residues. The CDR3 sequence: CASGATSYEQYF. Written as DNA, the CDR3 is TGTGCCAGCGGGGCAACGTCCTACGAGCAGTACTTC.

This clone has just one count. The genes are TRBV27 and TRBJ2-1; a possible D gene is TRBD1 (5 bases). The germline V gene has CDR1 MNHEY and CDR2 SMNVEV (reference sequence). The germline V and J ends were trimmed by 4 bases and 4 bases, with 8 bases remaining between them. The CDR3 contains 13 residues. CDR3 DNA: TGTGCCAGCAGTTCCAGACAGTACAATGAGCAGTTCTTC. It is translated as CASSSRQYNEQFF.

This clone was recorded a few times. This specimen includes other DNA sequences encoding the same CDR3. V gene TRBV6-1 combines with J gene TRBJ2-3; 14 nucleotides agree with TRBD2. The germline V gene encodes CDR1 MNHNS and CDR2 SASEGT. The CDR3 loop spans 15 amino acids. With 3 bases clipped from V and 4 bases from J, the junction kept 0 bases outside the gene matches. The DNA of the CDR3 is TGTGCCAGCAGTGAGGGACTAGCGGGAGCAGATACGCAGTATTTT. As protein: CASSEGLAGADTQYF.

This chain connects TRBV6-5 to TRBJ1-2; no clear D. Germline CDR1 is MNHEY and CDR2 is SVGAGI. The CDR3 has 12 amino acids. The V end lost 4 bases, the J end lost 4 bases, and 7 bases lay between the germline ends. The CDR3 sequence is CASSFLGYGYTF. In nucleotides, the CDR3 is TGTGCCAGCAGTTTTTTGGGCTATGGCTACACCTTC.

The chain uses TRBV29-1 and TRBJ2-1; 8 bases match TRBD2. V lost 8 bases to trimming and J lost 8 bases; unmatched junction nucleotides: 17. The CDR3 runs to 15 residues. Germline V gene data show CDR1 as SQVTM and CDR2 as ANQGSEA. CDR3 loop: CSPTIRAGAGDEQFF. The CDR3 DNA reads as TGCAGCCCCACTATCCGAGCGGGGGCCGGGGATGAGCAGTTCTTC.

The chain uses TRBV27 and TRBJ2-2, with D perhaps TRBD2 (6 bases). The V gene lost 5 bases and the J gene lost 2 bases, with 12 bases spanning the gap. Germline lookup yields CDR1 MNHEY and CDR2 SMNVEV (reference sequence). CDR3 size: 15 residues. The chain's CDR3 is CASSPGTFNTGELFF. Here the CDR3 DNA reads TGTGCCAGCAGTCCTGGGACTTTCAACACCGGGGAGCTGTTTTTT.

The genes are TRBV6-1 and TRBJ2-5; weak D call: TRBD1 (5 bases). Germline-derived CDR1 and CDR2 are MNHNS and SASEGT. The ends were cut back, 0 bases at V and 4 bases at J, with 6 bases in the middle. The CDR3 contains 13 residues. The CDR3 loop reads CASSEAGVETQYF. The DNA of the CDR3 is TGTGCCAGCAGTGAAGCAGGGGTAGAGACCCAGTACTTC.

The V call is TRBV10-3, the J call TRBJ2-5; D may match TRBD1 or TRBD2 (6 bases each). V gave up 0 bases and J gave up 3 bases, with 14 bases separating them. The CDR3 spans 16 residues. CDR1 is ENHRY, CDR2 SYGVKD, per germline. The CDR3 DNA reads TGTGCCATCAGTGAGTCAGAGGGGCGGGACAAAGAGACCCAGTACTTC. Its translation: CAISESEGRDKETQYF.

V gene TRBV7-2 combines with J gene TRBJ2-3; D unresolved. Germline CDR1 and CDR2: SGHTA and FQGNSA. Trimming left V 4 bases short and J 1 base short, with 12 bases between. The CDR3 has 15 residues. CDR3 protein: CASSSRTRGTDTQYF. The CDR3 DNA reads TGTGCCAGCAGCTCCCGTACTCGGGGCACAGATACGCAGTATTTT.